Shown below are 30 T cell receptor beta chains from a single sample sequenced in a study of blood T cell repertoires in COVID-19. Method: immunoSEQ multiplex PCR; TCRdb's copy keeps in-frame clones and lacks some. This repertoire shows about 250,000 clones, just over 85% found once; its top ten account for 15% to 19%. The sample consisted of PBMCs or T cells enriched from blood (not recorded which). These receptors were taken from a man between 18 and 35 years old who had recovered from COVID-19.

The chain is built from TRBV5-8 and TRBJ2-6; D is possibly TRBD1 (5 bases). The CDR3 consists of 17 residues. V lost 5 bases and J 0 bases, leaving 15 bases between the germline ends. Germline-derived CDR1 and CDR2 are SGHTS and YDEGEE. The CDR3 sequence is CASRYYDSSSGANVLTF. The CDR3 region has the DNA TGTGCCAGCAGGTACTACGACAGTTCCTCTGGGGCCAACGTCCTGACTTTC.

This chain's CDR3 is CASKDRSSYEQYF. The CDR3 nucleotides are TGTGCCAGCAAGGACAGGAGCTCCTACGAGCAGTACTTC. The V and J genes are TRBV5-4 and TRBJ2-7; 7 positions match TRBD1. CDR1 SGHNT and CDR2 YYREEE come from the germline V gene (reference sequence). CDR3 length equals 13 residues. The trim removed 6 bases at V and 0 bases at J, leaving 3 bases unmatched.

The genes are TRBV12-3 or TRBV12-4 and TRBJ2-2, with TRBD1 as a possible D gene (5 bases). Deletions cut 6 bases from V and 4 bases from J, with 6 bases between. CDR3 size: 12 residues. In DNA, the CDR3 is TGTGCCAGCAGGACAGCCACCGGGGAGCTGTTTTTT. Its protein is CASRTATGELFF.

This chain links TRBV5-1 with TRBJ2-3; TRBD2 agrees at 14 bases. Germline V gene sequence: CDR1 SGHRS, CDR2 YFSETQ. The CDR3 consists of 16 residues. J gave up 5 bases and V 3 bases, and 5 bases lay outside the gene matches. The CDR3 here is CASSWTSGGLVDTQYF. In DNA form, the CDR3 reads TGCGCCAGCAGCTGGACTAGCGGGGGGCTTGTAGATACGCAGTATTTT. Supplemented by reference TRBV5-1 and TRBJ2-3, the full variable domain reads KAGVTQTPRYLIKTRGQQVTLSCSPISGHRSVSWYQQTPGQGLQFLFEYFSETQRNKGNFPGRFSGRQFSNSRSEMNVSTLELGDSALYLCASSWTSGGLVDTQYFGPGTRLTVL.

The chain employs TRBV11-2 and TRBJ2-5, with a tentative D call TRBD2 (6 bases). From germline, CDR1 is SGHAT and CDR2 FQNNGV. V dropped 1 base and J dropped 5 bases, with 8 bases sitting between them. The CDR3 consists of 13 residues. DNA for the CDR3: TGTGCCAGCAGCTTAGGAGGGAGGGAGACCCAGTACTTC. This translates into CASSLGGRETQYF.

V is TRBV6-5 and J is TRBJ2-1; tentative D call: TRBD1 (6 bases). Looked up from germline, CDR1 is MNHEY and CDR2 is SVGAGI. The ends were cut back, 4 bases at V and 5 bases at J, with 18 bases in the middle. CDR3 length: 16 residues. The CDR3: CASSFLSGTPDNEQFF. The DNA of the CDR3 is TGTGCCAGCAGTTTCCTCTCGGGGACACCCGACAATGAGCAGTTCTTC.

V is TRBV5-5 and J is TRBJ2-4; possibly TRBD2 for D (5 bases). The germline V gene has CDR1 SGHKS and CDR2 YYEKEE (reference sequence). The V end lost 6 bases, the J end lost 0 bases, and 19 bases lay between the germline ends. This CDR3 comprises 17 residues. CDR3 loop: CASTTSPIALAKNIQYF. The CDR3 DNA reads TGTGCCAGCACCACTAGTCCCATCGCTCTAGCCAAAAACATTCAGTACTTC.

The rearrangement joins TRBV2 to TRBJ1-1, with 8 bases aligning to TRBD1. The germline gives CDR1 SNHLY, CDR2 FYNNEI. Trimming removed 5 bases from V and 4 bases from J; junction bases left unmatched: 6. The CDR3 extends over 14 amino acids. In nucleotides, the CDR3 is TGTGCCAGCAGTAGACAGGGGTCCGCCACTGAAGCTTTCTTT. Amino acid sequence: CASSRQGSATEAFF.

V gene TRBV5-8 combines with J gene TRBJ1-6, with a tentative D call TRBD1 (6 bases). The ends were cut back, 6 bases at V and 9 bases at J, with 19 bases in the middle. Germline loops: CDR1 SGHTS, CDR2 YDEGEE. The CDR3 is 15 amino acids. CDR3: CASKGTSHGRSPLHF. Written as DNA, the CDR3 is TGTGCCAGCAAGGGGACATCGCATGGGCGTTCACCCCTCCACTTT.

The chain couples TRBV6-5 to TRBJ1-2, with a possible D match to TRBD1 (6 bases). The CDR3 is 14 residues long. V shed 3 bases and J shed 6 bases, with 14 bases lying between them. Germline-derived CDR1 and CDR2 are MNHEY and SVGAGI. Here the CDR3 reads CASSYGGQNNGYTF. CDR3 DNA sequence: TGTGCCAGCAGTTATGGCGGACAGAATAATGGCTACACCTTC.

The V call is TRBV29-1, the J call TRBJ2-3; D not certain. V was shortened by 2 bases and J by 10 bases, with 13 bases between the two germline ends. The CDR3 has 12 residues. From germline, CDR1 is SQVTM and CDR2 ANQGSEA. The CDR3 region is CSVELGLDAQYF. The CDR3 DNA is TGCAGCGTTGAATTAGGCCTAGACGCGCAGTATTTT.

The V call is TRBV25-1, the J call TRBJ2-5, with D possibly TRBD2 on 5 matching bases. Per germline, CDR1 MGHDK and CDR2 SYGVNS. V lost 1 base and J lost 3, with 9 bases in between. This CDR3 is built from 14 residues. CDR3 nucleotide sequence: TGTGCCAGCAGTGAATTCCCGACTAAAGAGACCCAGTACTTC. The encoded protein is CASSEFPTKETQYF.

The rearrangement joins TRBV10-3 to TRBJ1-2; 10 bases map to TRBD1. Germline V gene data show CDR1 as ENHRY and CDR2 as SYGVKD. Germline trimming cut 6 bases from V and 8 bases from J; bases unmatched to any gene: 15. The CDR3 totals 16 residues. CDR3 residues: CAIRNNRDRGSNGYTF. CDR3 DNA sequence: TGTGCCATCAGGAACAACCGGGACAGGGGAAGTAACGGCTACACCTTC.

The table lists this clone with a count of one. The chain joins TRBV11-2 to TRBJ1-5; no clear D. The CDR3 is 14 amino acids. CDR1 and CDR2 (germline): SGHAT, FQNNGV. V lost 0 bases, J lost 9 bases, and 12 bases lay in between. The CDR3 reads CASSLDPSDRPQHF. CDR3 bases: TGTGCCAGCAGCTTAGACCCGTCAGATCGGCCCCAGCATTTT.

V is TRBV7-9 and J is TRBJ2-2; TRBD1 agrees at 7 bases. Germline trimming cut 5 bases from V and 4 bases from J; bases unmatched to any gene: 7. Germline assignment: CDR1 SEHNR and CDR2 FQNEAQ (reference sequence). The CDR3 has 15 amino acids. CDR3 nucleotide sequence: TGTGCCAGCAGCCCTAGGGGGCCGACCACCGGGGAGCTGTTTTTT. Encoded protein: CASSPRGPTTGELFF. The full variable domain, rest sourced from reference TRBV7-9 and TRBJ2-2, is DTGVSQNPRHKITKRGQNVTFRCDPISEHNRLYWYRQTLGQGPEFLTYFQNEAQLEKSRLLSDRFSAERPKGSFSTLEIQRTEQGDSAMYLCASSPRGPTTGELFFGEGSRLTVL.

The V call is TRBV7-3, the J call TRBJ2-5; D is possibly TRBD1 (6 bases). V lost 5 bases to trimming and J lost 1 base, with 14 bases between them. Germline V gene data show CDR1 as SGHTA and CDR2 as FQGTGA. The CDR3 loop spans 15 amino acids. Here the CDR3 DNA reads TGTGCCAGCAGCGCCTACGGGACACTCCAAGAGACCCAGTACTTC. Its translation is CASSAYGTLQETQYF.

V and J are TRBV18 and TRBJ1-3, with D possibly being TRBD1 (6 bases). V dropped 3 bases and J dropped 0 bases, with 12 bases sitting between them. CDR3 length: 16 amino acids. Germline-derived CDR1 and CDR2 are KGHSH and LQKENI. CDR3 sequence reads: CASSPAGGTSGNTIYF. DNA of the CDR3: TGTGCCAGCTCACCCGCTGGGGGCACCTCTGGAAACACCATATATTTT. The variable domain in full, with the rest retrieved from reference TRBV18 and TRBJ1-3, is NAGVMQNPRHLVRRRGQEARLRCSPMKGHSHVYWYRQLPEEGLKFMVYLQKENIIDESGMPKERFSAEFPKEGPSILRIQQVVRGDSAAYFCASSPAGGTSGNTIYFGEGSWLTVV.

This clone was recorded once. The chain combines TRBV7-8 with TRBJ2-1, with 10 bases aligning to TRBD2. CDR1 and CDR2 (germline): SGHVS, FQNEAQ. CDR3 length equals 17 residues. J gave up 5 bases and V 4 bases, and 11 bases lay outside the gene matches. The DNA of the CDR3 is TGTGCCAGCAGCTCGCCCACCTCTAGCGGGAGCCACAATGAGCAGTTCTTC. Its translation: CASSSPTSSGSHNEQFF.

The chain carries TRBV11-2 and TRBJ2-3; no clear D gene. Trimming took off 5 bases at V and 4 bases at J, with 13 bases between the two ends. CDR3 length: 14 amino acids. Germline V lookup: CDR1 SGHAT, CDR2 FQNNGV. CDR3 bases: TGTGCCAGCAGCCCACAGAGACCCCCAGATACGCAGTATTTT. It translates to CASSPQRPPDTQYF.

The chain has TRBV3-1 (or the pseudogene TRBV3-2) and TRBJ2-2; D gene ambiguous. This CDR3 is 18 amino acids long. Looked up from germline, CDR1 is LGHDT and CDR2 is YNNKEL (reference sequence). Between the trimmed V and J ends, which lost 1 base and 0 bases, there was a span of 15 bases. The CDR3 DNA reads as TGTGCCAGCAGCCAAGGTCGGTCCGGAGCGCCGAACACCGGGGAGCTGTTTTTT. Its protein product is CASSQGRSGAPNTGELFF.

Worth noting for this clone: A read error may produce the germline difference seen at one junction end. This sample also contains other DNA sequences that code for the same CDR3. J is TRBJ1-2 and V is TRBV30; weak D call: TRBD1 (6 bases). Germline V CDR1 and CDR2: GTSNPN, SVGIG (reference sequence). The CDR3 has 12 residues. The CDR3 protein is CAWSWDTPGYTF. For the CDR3, the DNA is TGCGCCTGGAGTTGGGACACCCCGGGCTACACCTTC.

This chain uses TRBV10-3 with TRBJ2-1, with unresolved D. The CDR3 is 14 residues long. Looked up from germline, CDR1 is ENHRY and CDR2 is SYGVKD. Trimming cost V 6 bases and J 0 bases, with 9 bases left between them. The CDR3 bases are TGTGCCATCAGCCTTAGGAGCTCCTACAATGAGCAGTTCTTC. Protein sequence: CAISLRSSYNEQFF.

The V and J genes are TRBV5-1 and TRBJ1-2; D might be TRBD1 (5 bases). The CDR3 has 13 amino acids. Per the germline V gene, CDR1 is SGHRS and CDR2 is YFSETQ. V lost 4 bases to trimming and J lost 8 bases, with 15 bases between them. CDR3 sequence reads: CASSPDGGGGYTF. The CDR3 DNA follows: TGCGCCAGCAGCCCAGACGGGGGTGGCGGCTACACCTTC.

This clone came up a few times. The chain has TRBV3-1 (or the pseudogene TRBV3-2) and TRBJ1-2; D not resolved. Trimming removed 0 bases from V and 2 bases from J, with 7 bases in between. The CDR3 runs 14 residues. Germline values: CDR1 LGHDT, CDR2 YNNKEL (reference sequence). CDR3 DNA: TGTGCCAGCAGCCAAGAACCGGAGAACTATGGCTACACCTTC. Amino acid sequence: CASSQEPENYGYTF.

This clone was observed a few times. The chain has TRBV29-1 and TRBJ1-5, with D possibly matching TRBD1 (5 bases). Per the germline V gene, CDR1 is SQVTM and CDR2 is ANQGSEA. V shed 4 bases and J shed 7 bases, with 17 bases lying between them. The CDR3 length is 14 residues. CDR3 in DNA: TGCAGCGTTGCCCAGGACAACGGACGGCAGCCCCAGCATTTT. Its protein product is CSVAQDNGRQPQHF.

The rearrangement joins TRBV19 to TRBJ2-1; 9 bases are shared with TRBD2. J lost 4 bases, V lost 3 bases, and 7 bases had no gene match. The CDR3 runs 16 residues. CDR1 is LNHDA and CDR2 is SQIVND in the germline V gene (reference sequence). The chain's CDR3 is CASSIFSSGIYNEQFF. The DNA of the CDR3 is TGTGCCAGTAGTATCTTCTCTAGCGGGATATACAATGAGCAGTTCTTC. The full variable domain, with the rest looked up from reference TRBV19 and TRBJ2-1, is DGGITQSPKYLFRKEGQNVTLSCEQNLNHDAMYWYRQDPGQGLRLIYYSQIVNDFQKGDIAEGYSVSREKKESFPLTVTSAQKNPTAFYLCASSIFSSGIYNEQFFGPGTRLTVL.

With regard to this clone: A read error may produce the germline difference seen at one junction end. The chain carries TRBV5-1 and TRBJ1-1; D may be TRBD1 (6 bases). CDR3 length equals 11 residues. CDR1 is SGHRS, CDR2 YFSETQ, per germline. The CDR3 spells CASTGDTEVFF. The CDR3 bases are TGCGCCAGCACTGGGGACACAGAAGTTTTCTTT.

The rearrangement joins TRBV7-2 to TRBJ2-3; 7 nucleotides line up with TRBD2. The V gene's germline CDR1 is SGHTA and CDR2 FQGNSA. V was clipped by 5 bases and J by 1 base; unmatched bases: 6. The CDR3 runs 15 residues. This CDR3 reads CASSRSGVGTDTQYF. For the CDR3, the DNA is TGTGCCAGCAGCAGGAGCGGGGTAGGCACAGATACGCAGTATTTT.

This clone occurred once. V is TRBV5-4 and J is TRBJ2-3; D is uncertain. From germline, CDR1 is SGHNT and CDR2 YYREEE (reference sequence). V lost 0 bases and J lost 1, with 12 bases in between. This CDR3 has 16 amino acids. This CDR3 reads CASSLVSSPGTDTQYF. The DNA of the CDR3 is TGTGCCAGCAGCTTGGTTTCCTCCCCAGGCACAGATACGCAGTATTTT.

The chain is built from TRBV5-5 and TRBJ2-5; 7 bases agree with TRBD1. Trimming removed 6 bases from V and 3 bases from J; junction bases left unmatched: 11. CDR3 length: 15 residues. The germline CDR1 and CDR2 sequences are SGHKS and YYEKEE (reference sequence). CDR3 amino acids: CASIISGTEKETQYF. DNA for the CDR3: TGTGCCAGCATCATTTCCGGGACAGAAAAAGAGACCCAGTACTTC.